The clone carrying this T cell receptor beta chain was detected many times. The antigen remains unidentified. This record comes from a study of T cell repertoires in cytomegalovirus infection. Whole-study context: Based on public TCR beta signatures, there were indications of CMV infection and of a matching HLA type. General study results and limits: Cumulated frequencies of public TCR beta families served to identify carriers of CMV plus the relevant HLA.

TCRdb re-derived calls from the reads in MiXCR, one entry per CDR3 protein. The sample carries 250,000 or so distinct CDR3 sequences, approximately 10% recorded once. The CDR3 consists of 14 residues. The germline CDR1 and CDR2 sequences are MDHEN and SYDVKM. Trimming at V came to 4 bases and at J to 5 bases, leaving 8 bases not matched to a gene. The receptor's source is a human donor in good health (CMV status not recorded). Some clones in this sample may be carry-over from other donors' samples. Sequenced input: PBMCs. The gene calls are TRBV28 and TRBJ2-7, with 7 nucleotides matching TRBD1. Here the CDR3 DNA reads TGTGCCAGCAGTTCCCCGACAGGGTGGCACGAGCAGTACTTC. The encoded protein is CASSSPTGWHEQYF.